The 7 T cell receptor beta chains reported below all come from one sample, sequenced in a study of a mutant IDH1 vaccine in newly diagnosed glioma. Data came from immunoSEQ multiplex PCR; TCRdb stores just in-frame clones and leaves some out. Here the sample spans tens of thousands of clones, 83% being singletons. Time point meaning: baseline, week 1 (first vaccination visit). Treatment denoted: pre-vaccination baseline after standard-of-care therapy. Sequenced material: PBMCs, taken from a glioma patient treated with radiotherapy, temozolomide or both. The receptors derive from a woman in her 50s with glioma.

The chain recombines TRBV19 with TRBJ1-5; weak D call: TRBD1 (6 bases). Per germline, CDR1 LNHDA and CDR2 SQIVND (reference sequence). The CDR3 extends over 18 amino acids. V dropped 1 base and J dropped 0 bases, with 16 bases sitting between them. CDR3 in DNA: TGTGCCAGTAGTATAGCTTCAGGGGAGTATTTTAGCAATCAGCCCCAGCATTTT. This translates into CASSIASGEYFSNQPQHF.

V gene TRBV9 combines with J gene TRBJ2-7, with D possibly called TRBD1 or TRBD2 (5 bases each). Germline V gives CDR1 SGDLS, CDR2 YYNGEE. V was clipped by 0 bases and J by 5 bases, with 15 bases between them. CDR3 length: 15 amino acids. CDR3 DNA: TGTGCCAGCAGCGTAGCAGGGCTCGCGGGCCACGAGCAGTACTTC. Translated, it gives CASSVAGLAGHEQYF.

The chain recombines TRBV4-1 with TRBJ1-6; the D is unclear. There are 15 residues in the CDR3. CDR1 is MGHRA, CDR2 YSYEKL, per germline. V was clipped by 11 bases and J by 1 base, with 15 bases between them. CDR3 protein: CASSSGVSYNSPLHF. The CDR3 nucleotides read TGCGCCTCCTCATCTGGAGTTTCCTATAATTCACCCCTCCACTTT.

This chain connects TRBV2 to TRBJ2-2; 10 nucleotides align to TRBD1. V lost 8 bases to trimming and J lost 4 bases; unmatched junction nucleotides: 13. In germline, CDR1 is SNHLY, CDR2 FYNNEI. This CDR3 is built from 17 residues. CDR3 region: CASVILPGQGSTGELFF. CDR3 DNA sequence: TGTGCCAGCGTCATCCTGCCGGGACAGGGGTCCACCGGGGAGCTGTTTTTT.

Here the CDR3 DNA reads TGTGCCTGGAGGGATATGAACACTGAAGCTTTCTTT. Encoded protein: CAWRDMNTEAFF. The genes are TRBV30 and TRBJ1-1; no clear D. Germline values: CDR1 GTSNPN, CDR2 SVGIG (reference sequence). V was cut by 3 bases and J by 0 bases, with 5 bases left in between. CDR3 length: 12 amino acids.

The genes are TRBV6-6 and TRBJ2-7, with 10 nucleotides matching TRBD1. The CDR3 is 14 residues long. Losses at the gene ends were 9 bases for V and 4 bases for J; bases not matched to a gene: 9. Germline V gives CDR1 MNHNY, CDR2 SVGAGI (reference sequence). The CDR3 loop is CASTSEDRGYEQYF. CDR3 DNA: TGTGCCAGTACTAGTGAGGACAGGGGGTACGAGCAGTACTTC.

The chain joins TRBV9 to TRBJ1-2; D possibly corresponds to TRBD1 (6 bases). Germline V gene sequence: CDR1 SGDLS, CDR2 YYNGEE. Trimming removed 0 bases from V and 6 bases from J, with 12 bases in between. The CDR3 consists of 14 residues. The CDR3 DNA sequence: TGTGCCAGCAGCGTAGAGGCGGGGGCGCATGGCTACACCTTC. Translating gives CASSVEAGAHGYTF.